A single sample is the source of the 8 T cell receptor beta chains below, sequenced in a study of CD8 T cells in ankylosing spondylitis. Using its own MiXCR run on the 5' RACE reads, TCRdb lists one record per CDR3 protein. The sample consists of around 230,000 distinct CDR3 sequences, 8% to 9.5% of them appearing once. The sequenced sample was blood, either unsorted or a sorted T cell fraction (not recorded which). Source of these receptors: a male donor with ankylosing spondylitis or in good health (not recorded which).

The sample holds many counts of this clonotype. The chain has TRBV20-1 and TRBJ1-2; possibly TRBD1 for D (6 bases). The CDR3 sequence is 11 residues long. Per germline, CDR1 DFQATT and CDR2 SNEGSKA (reference sequence). The V end lost 1 base, the J end lost 7 bases, and 7 bases lay between the germline ends. The CDR3 DNA sequence: TGCAGTGCTAGAGTAGGGGGTGGCTACACCTTC. Its protein is CSARVGGGYTF.

In this sample, this clonotype turned up many times. V and J are TRBV25-1 and TRBJ2-7, with TRBD1 matching 10 bases. V trimming: 3 bases; J trimming: 3 bases; junction bases outside the gene matches: 11. Germline CDR1 reads MGHDK; CDR2 reads SYGVNS. The CDR3 extends over 17 amino acids. The CDR3 protein is CASSESPGTGDSYEQYF. CDR3 nucleotide sequence: TGTGCCAGCAGTGAGTCCCCCGGGACAGGGGACAGCTACGAGCAGTACTTC.

Ten or more counts support this clonotype. V usage is TRBV12-3 or TRBV12-4 and J usage is TRBJ1-1; a weak D match, TRBD1 (5 bases). This CDR3 has 15 amino acids. V was cut by 4 bases and J by 0 bases, with 12 bases left in between. CDR3 region: CASSSGPRMNTEAFF. CDR3 DNA sequence: TGTGCCAGCAGTTCGGGGCCTCGCATGAACACTGAAGCTTTCTTT.

This clonotype has a count of ten or more. The chain employs TRBV12-3 or TRBV12-4 and TRBJ2-2; D remains ambiguous. With 3 bases removed from V and 2 bases from J, the gap between germline ends came to 13 bases. CDR3 length: 16 amino acids. This CDR3 reads CASSFRSPSNTGELFF. As DNA, the CDR3 is TGTGCCAGCAGTTTTCGGTCCCCGAGCAACACCGGGGAGCTGTTTTTT.

This chain connects TRBV30 to TRBJ1-2; D gene ambiguous. CDR3 length: 12 amino acids. Per germline, CDR1 GTSNPN and CDR2 SVGIG (reference sequence). Trimming left V 5 bases short and J 2 bases short, with 9 bases between. Here the CDR3 reads CAWAKQNYGYTF. DNA of the CDR3: TGTGCCTGGGCCAAACAGAACTATGGCTACACCTTC.

This clonotype occurred many times. V is TRBV7-9 and J is TRBJ2-3; no clear D gene. The germline V gene has CDR1 SEHNR and CDR2 FQNEAQ (reference sequence). This CDR3 comprises 12 residues. Trimming shortened V by 3 bases and J by 4 bases, and 5 bases separated the two germline ends. CDR3 nucleotide sequence: TGTGCCAGCAGCTTGAAGCCAGATACGCAGTATTTT. This sequence encodes CASSLKPDTQYF.

This rearrangement joins TRBV10-2 to TRBJ2-5; a possible D gene is TRBD1 (6 bases). There are 13 residues in the CDR3. Germline CDR1 is WSHSY and CDR2 is SAAADI. Trimming shortened V by 5 bases and J by 7 bases, and 14 bases separated the two germline ends. CDR3 nucleotides: TGCGCCAGCAGTCAGGGGTACGGGGCGACCCAGTACTTC. Its translation: CASSQGYGATQYF.

This clonotype was detected ten times or more. The chain uses TRBV20-1 and TRBJ2-3; TRBD2 might be the D (6 bases). The V gene lost 5 bases and the J gene lost 2 bases, with 17 bases spanning the gap. The germline CDR1 and CDR2 sequences are DFQATT and SNEGSKA (reference sequence). The CDR3 consists of 15 residues. The CDR3 coding sequence is TGCAGTGCTGCCCGACTAGTTTGGGACACAGATACGCAGTATTTT. Its protein is CSAARLVWDTDTQYF.